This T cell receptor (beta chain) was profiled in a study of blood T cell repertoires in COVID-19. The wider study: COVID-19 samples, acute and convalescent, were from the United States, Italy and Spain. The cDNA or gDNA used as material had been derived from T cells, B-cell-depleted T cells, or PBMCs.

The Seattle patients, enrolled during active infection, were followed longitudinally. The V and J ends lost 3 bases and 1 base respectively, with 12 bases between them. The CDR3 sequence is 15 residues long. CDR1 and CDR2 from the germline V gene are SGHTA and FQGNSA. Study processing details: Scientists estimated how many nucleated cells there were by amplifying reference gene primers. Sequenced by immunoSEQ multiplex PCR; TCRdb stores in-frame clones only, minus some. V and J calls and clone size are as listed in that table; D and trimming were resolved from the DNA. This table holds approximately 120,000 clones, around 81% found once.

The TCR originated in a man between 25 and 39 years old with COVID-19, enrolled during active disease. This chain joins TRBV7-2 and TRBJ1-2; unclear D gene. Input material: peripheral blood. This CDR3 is CASSFYLIDNYGYTF. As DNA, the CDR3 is TGTGCCAGCAGCTTCTATTTGATAGATAACTATGGCTACACCTTC. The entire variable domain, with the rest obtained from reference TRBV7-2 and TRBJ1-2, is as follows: GAGVSQSPSNKVTEKGKDVELRCDPISGHTALYWYRQSLGQGLEFLIYFQGNSAPDKSGLPSDRFSAERTGGSVSTLTIQRTQQEDSAVYLCASSFYLIDNYGYTFGSGTRLTVV.